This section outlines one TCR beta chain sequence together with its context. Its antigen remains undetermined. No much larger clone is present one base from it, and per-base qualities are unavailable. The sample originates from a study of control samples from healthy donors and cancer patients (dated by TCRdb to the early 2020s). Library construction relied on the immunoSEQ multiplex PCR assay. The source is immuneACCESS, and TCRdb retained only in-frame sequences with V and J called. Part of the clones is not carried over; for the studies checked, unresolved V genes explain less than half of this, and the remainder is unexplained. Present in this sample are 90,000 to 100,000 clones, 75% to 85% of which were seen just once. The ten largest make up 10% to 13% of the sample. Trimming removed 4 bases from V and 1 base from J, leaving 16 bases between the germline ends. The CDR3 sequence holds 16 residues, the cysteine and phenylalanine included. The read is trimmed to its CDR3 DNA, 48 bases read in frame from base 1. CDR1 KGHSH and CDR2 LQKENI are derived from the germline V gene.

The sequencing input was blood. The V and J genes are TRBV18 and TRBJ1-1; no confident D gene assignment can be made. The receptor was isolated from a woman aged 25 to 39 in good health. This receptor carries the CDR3 CASSLRSRRQNTEAFF. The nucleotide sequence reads TGTGCCAGCTCACTCCGCAGCAGGCGTCAGAACACTGAAGCTTTCTTT.